Sequencing of this T cell receptor beta chain was carried out in a study of regulatory T cells in long-lasting Graves disease. Findings and limits, study-wide: Analyses excluded thyroid tissue, covering peripheral blood alone. Among samples with persistent disease, TRBV28, TRBJ1-2 and TRBJ2-5 were favored.

In this sample, this clonotype turned up many times. The antigen remains undetermined. Described time point: newly diagnosed GD, antithyroid drugs for less than 3 months. The authors made the TCR library using RNA they extracted from PBMCs. With iRepertoire HTBI primers and Arm-PCR of CDR3 regions, TCR beta libraries were built. One entry per CDR3 protein, called by TCRdb with MiXCR from the multiplex PCR reads. The sample has more than 400,000 distinct CDR3 sequences, around 15% seen once; the top ten hold approximately 12%. The CDR3 has 14 residues. Germline values: CDR1 MNHNS, CDR2 SASEGT. Germline trimming cut 3 bases from V and 13 bases from J; bases unmatched to any gene: 8. The same sample was also studied in work on T cells in Graves' hyperthyroidism and ophthalmopathy. In that study: Lactation, pregnancy, other autoimmune disease or uncontrolled infection led to exclusion of patients.

The V call is TRBV6-1, the J call TRBJ2-7; 14 bases agree with TRBD2. This clonotype originated in a man aged 35 to 55 with Graves disease. The sequencing here drew on peripheral blood mononuclear cells (PBMCs), taken at new diagnosis, from a patient treated with antithyroid drugs. CDR3 protein: CASSDPGTSGSRYF. DNA of the CDR3: TGTGCCAGCAGTGATCCCGGGACTAGCGGGAGTAGATACTTC.